Listed here are 15 T cell receptor beta chains from one sample, sequenced in a study of post-analysis software for immune sequencing data. Study-level findings and limits: Patients used five TRBV segments, including TRBV5-6, TRBV5-1 and TRBV20-1, more often than controls.

These receptors have no known antigen. Unique molecular identifiers featured in each of the TCR beta cDNA libraries. Each CDR3 protein is one row after TCRdb ran MiXCR on the PCR reads. The repertoire holds a few hundred thousand distinct CDR3 sequences, with 30% to 45% as singletons. The specimen sequenced was blood. The source of these receptors is a girl between 5 and 17 years old with multiple sclerosis.

Ten or more counts support this clonotype. V usage is TRBV15 and J usage is TRBJ2-1, with 12 nucleotides matching TRBD2. The CDR3 loop spans 16 amino acids. Germline trimming cut 5 bases from V and 0 bases from J; bases unmatched to any gene: 2. In germline, CDR1 is LNHNV, CDR2 YYDKDF (reference sequence). CDR3 sequence: CATSGGLAGSYNEQFF. The DNA for the CDR3 is TGTGCCACCAGCGGGGGACTAGCGGGCTCCTACAATGAGCAGTTCTTC.

The gene calls are TRBV4-2 and TRBJ2-1; possible D gene TRBD2, 5 bases. The V and J ends lost 5 bases and 0 bases respectively, with 20 bases between them. CDR1 and CDR2 from the germline V gene are LGHNA and YNFKEQ. The CDR3 covers 18 residues. The CDR3: CASSTLPRGRSSYNEQFF. In DNA, the CDR3 is TGTGCCAGCAGCACCCTCCCCCGAGGGCGGAGCTCCTACAATGAGCAGTTCTTC.

Concerning this clonotype itself: A read error may explain this, as a much larger clone is one base away. The chain has TRBV7-6 and TRBJ2-3, with D perhaps assigned TRBD1 or TRBD2 (5 bases each). Germline CDR1 SGHVS, CDR2 FNYEAQ. The CDR3 covers 18 residues. Trimming took off 4 bases at V and 3 bases at J, with 23 bases between the two ends. As DNA, the CDR3 is TGTGCCAGCAGCTCCTTCGGGGCTAGCTTAATTAGGACAGATACGCAGTATTTT. It is translated as CASSSFGASLIRTDTQYF.

With regard to this clonotype: This sequence may be a read error, since a much larger clone differs from it by one base. The chain recombines TRBV13 with TRBJ2-1; TRBD2 matches at 13 bases. The CDR3 length is 16 residues. CDR1 is PRHDT and CDR2 is FYEKMQ in the germline V gene (reference sequence). The CDR3 DNA reads as TGTGCCGGCAGCGTAACTAGCGGGAGGGCCTACAATGAGCAGTTCTTC. Protein sequence: CAGSVTSGRAYNEQFF.

The J gene is TRBJ2-1, the V gene TRBV20-1, with 9 nucleotides matching TRBD1. With 1 base clipped from V and 8 bases from J, the junction kept 18 bases outside the gene matches. CDR3 length: 18 residues. Per germline, CDR1 DFQATT and CDR2 SNEGSKA (reference sequence). In nucleotides, the CDR3 is TGCAGTGCTAGAGGTGGGGGACAGGGTCAACTAGTCATCTATGAGCAGTTCTTC. Translated: CSARGGGQGQLVIYEQFF.

This clonotype was counted at least ten times. The chain has TRBV6-1 and TRBJ1-2; D gene ambiguous. Germline V CDR1 and CDR2: MNHNS, SASEGT. Trimming took off 1 base at V and 0 bases at J, with 12 bases between the two ends. The CDR3 length is 16 residues. Here the CDR3 reads CASSEGSTVPNYGYTF. In DNA, the CDR3 is TGTGCCAGCAGTGAAGGATCTACAGTCCCTAACTATGGCTACACCTTC.

J is TRBJ2-5 and V is TRBV18; either TRBD1 or TRBD2 may supply D (5 bases each). In germline, CDR1 is KGHSH, CDR2 LQKENI. The CDR3 consists of 15 residues. V was shortened by 8 bases and J by 11 bases, with 27 bases between the two germline ends. The CDR3 spells CASPPGAESGNEQYF. The CDR3 nucleotides read TGTGCCAGCCCGCCCGGGGCCGAGTCGGGCAATGAGCAGTACTTC.

The chain couples TRBV4-1 to TRBJ1-1; D is undetermined. The germline gives CDR1 MGHRA, CDR2 YSYEKL. Trimming pared 0 bases from V and 5 bases from J, leaving 7 bases between. The length of the CDR3 is 13 residues. The DNA of the CDR3 is TGCGCCAGCAGCCAAGATAGCTTAACTGAAGCTTTCTTT. This sequence encodes CASSQDSLTEAFF.

The chain links TRBV2 to TRBJ2-7, with D unresolved. V shed 7 bases and J shed 1 base, with 11 bases lying between them. Germline V gene data show CDR1 as SNHLY and CDR2 as FYNNEI. This CDR3 region has 13 residues. This chain's CDR3 is CASTDPTSYEQYF. The CDR3 nucleotides are TGTGCCAGCACCGACCCAACTTCCTACGAGCAGTACTTC.

This clonotype has a count of ten or more. CDR3: CASSPPQLHYNEQFF. CDR3 nucleotides: TGTGCCAGCAGCCCCCCACAGCTCCACTACAATGAGCAGTTCTTC. This sequence joins TRBV5-6 and TRBJ2-1; no clear D gene. Trimming removed 4 bases at V and 3 bases at J, with 14 bases between. Germline V gene lookup returns CDR1 SGHDT and CDR2 YYEEEE. This CDR3 contains 15 residues.

The chain is built from TRBV12-3 or TRBV12-4 and TRBJ1-1; D is undetermined. CDR3 length: 14 residues. V lost 6 bases, J lost 6 bases, and 17 bases lay in between. In nucleotides, the CDR3 is TGTGCCAGCAGCCTCCCGCCTGGGTGTCCTGAAGCTTTCTTT. This gives the protein CASSLPPGCPEAFF.

The chain recombines TRBV7-8 with TRBJ2-5, with 7 nucleotides matching TRBD2. Looked up from germline, CDR1 is SGHVS and CDR2 is FQNEAQ. Unmatched junction bases numbered 20, after V lost 4 bases and J lost 6 bases. The CDR3 is 18 residues long. The DNA for the CDR3 is TGTGCCAGCAGCTCAGGCGGGGGAGTGAGCCAAGATCGGAAGACCCAGTACTTC. It codes for CASSSGGGVSQDRKTQYF. Drawing the rest from reference TRBV7-8 and TRBJ2-5, the complete variable domain is GAGVSQSPRYKVAKRGQDVALRCDPISGHVSLFWYQQALGQGPEFLTYFQNEAQLDKSGLPSDRFFAERPEGSVSTLKIQRTQQEDSAVYLCASSSGGGVSQDRKTQYFGPGTRLLVL.

This clonotype has ten or more counts. The chain combines TRBV28 with TRBJ1-6; TRBD1 agrees at 7 bases. The length of the CDR3 is 13 residues. V was pared by 9 bases and J by 7 bases, with 6 bases of the junction left unmatched. Germline V gene sequence: CDR1 MDHEN, CDR2 SYDVKM. The CDR3 coding sequence is TGTGCCAGTTCGACAGGGAACAATTCACCCCTCCACTTT. This translates into CASSTGNNSPLHF.

Of note for this clonotype: This may stem from a read error, because a much larger clone lies one nucleotide away. V gene TRBV6-5 combines with J gene TRBJ1-1; D is undetermined. In germline, CDR1 is MNHEY, CDR2 SVGAGI. The CDR3 loop spans 13 amino acids. The chain's CDR3 is CAGSYRAPTQAFF. The CDR3 region has the DNA TGTGCCGGCAGCTACCGGGCCCCAACGCAAGCTTTCTTT.

This clonotype has only one observation. The chain has TRBV6-2 or TRBV6-3 and TRBJ1-2; a possible D gene is TRBD1 (6 bases). Germline values: CDR1 MNHEY, CDR2 SVGEGT. The length of the CDR3 is 13 residues. V shed 7 bases and J shed 3 bases, with 12 bases lying between them. CDR3 in DNA: TGTGCCAGCACAGACAGGCCACACTATGGCTACACCTTC. It encodes CASTDRPHYGYTF.